One sample yielded the 21 T cell receptor beta chains listed below, sequenced in a study of beta chain features in type 1 diabetes. Isolated RNA was reverse transcribed in full, so expressed TCRB transcripts were sequenced. Generated by immunoSEQ multiplex PCR, the TCRdb table keeps only in-frame clones and is missing some. The sample shows under 500,000 clones, roughly 30% of them seen only once. The source material was naive CD4+ T cells from blood. These TCRs come from a man younger than 35 in good health.

The chain has TRBV29-1 and TRBJ2-7; D unclear. The CDR3 is 12 residues long. Trimming pared 4 bases from V and 0 bases from J, leaving 7 bases between. Germline CDR1 reads SQVTM; CDR2 reads ANQGSEA. As DNA, the CDR3 is TGCAGCGTTGGGGCAGACTCCTACGAGCAGTACTTC. Translated: CSVGADSYEQYF.

This clone was observed a single time. The chain carries TRBV9 and TRBJ2-3; 9 nucleotides agree with TRBD2. CDR3 length equals 16 residues. Unmatched junction bases numbered 7, after V lost 0 bases and J lost 5 bases. Germline V gene sequence: CDR1 SGDLS, CDR2 YYNGEE. The CDR3 protein is CASSVASGTAGDTQYF. The CDR3 region has the DNA TGTGCCAGCAGCGTAGCTAGCGGGACGGCTGGAGATACGCAGTATTTT.

The rearrangement uses TRBV12-2 and TRBJ2-4; the table calls TRBD2, which could not be checked here. TRBV12-2 is termed a pseudogene. The CDR3 length is 14 residues. DNA of the CDR3: TGTGCAAGTCGCCCGAGAGGCGTACAAAACATTCAGTACTTC. As protein: CASRPRGVQNIQYF.

This clone has only a few counts. CDR3 residues: CSVARTGGQETQYF. The CDR3 coding sequence is TGCAGCGTTGCCCGGACAGGGGGCCAAGAGACCCAGTACTTC. The gene calls are TRBV29-1 and TRBJ2-5; the match to TRBD1 covers 10 bases. Germline assignment: CDR1 SQVTM and CDR2 ANQGSEA. The V and J ends lost 4 bases and 1 base, in that order; junction bases with no gene match: 3. This CDR3 spans 14 amino acids. The full variable domain, rest sourced from reference TRBV29-1 and TRBJ2-5, is SAVISQKPSRDICQRGTSLTIQCQVDSQVTMMFWYRQQPGQSLTLIATANQGSEATYESGFVIDKFPISRPNLTFSTLTVSNMSPEDSSIYLCSVARTGGQETQYFGPGTRLLVL.

This clone has only a few counts. The chain recombines TRBV10-3 with TRBJ2-1; 8 bases align to TRBD2. Germline CDR1 ENHRY, CDR2 SYGVKD. V was pared by 2 bases and J by 10 bases, with 4 bases of the junction left unmatched. The CDR3 runs 13 residues. The CDR3 DNA reads as TGTGCCATCAGTGAGCTTGCGGGAGGCGAGCAGTTCTTC. Its protein is CAISELAGGEQFF.

This clone was detected only a few times. The chain couples TRBV29-1 to TRBJ2-1; 11 positions match TRBD1. The CDR3 totals 14 residues. Losses at the gene ends were 7 bases for V and 6 bases for J; bases not matched to a gene: 8. CDR1 SQVTM and CDR2 ANQGSEA come from the germline V gene. The DNA of the CDR3 is TGCAGCGCCGGGGACAGGGGGATAGCCAATGAGCAGTTCTTC. Translated, it gives CSAGDRGIANEQFF.

This clone came up a few times. The chain links TRBV9 to TRBJ1-2, with no clear D. There are 13 residues in the CDR3. Germline V gene lookup returns CDR1 SGDLS and CDR2 YYNGEE. The V end was cut by 0 bases, the J end by 0 bases, with 3 bases between. The CDR3 region is CASSVGANYGYTF. CDR3 in DNA: TGTGCCAGCAGCGTAGGAGCTAACTATGGCTACACCTTC. Based on the CDR3 plus reference TRBV9 and TRBJ1-2, the full variable domain is DSGVTQTPKHLITATGQRVTLRCSPRSGDLSVYWYQQSLDQGLQFLIQYYNGEERAKGNILERFSAQQFPDLHSELNLSSLELGDSALYFCASSVGANYGYTFGSGTRLTVV.

This clone was found a few times. The J gene is TRBJ2-7, the V gene TRBV9, with 7 bases identical to TRBD2. Per the germline V gene, CDR1 is SGDLS and CDR2 is YYNGEE. With V trimmed by 2 bases and J by 2 bases, 7 bases remained unmatched. The CDR3 extends over 15 amino acids. CDR3 protein: CASSVGGTTPYEQYF. The CDR3 coding sequence is TGTGCCAGCAGCGTCGGAGGGACTACACCCTACGAGCAGTACTTC.

This clone was counted only a few times. The V call is TRBV30, the J call TRBJ1-2; a possible D gene is TRBD1 (5 bases). CDR1 is GTSNPN and CDR2 is SVGIG in the germline V gene (reference sequence). V gave up 3 bases and J gave up 0 bases, with 23 bases separating them. The CDR3 covers 18 residues. CDR3 region: CAWSPRRSSGNPNYGYTF. DNA for the CDR3: TGTGCCTGGAGCCCCCGCCGGTCGTCAGGGAACCCTAACTATGGCTACACCTTC. Looking up the rest from reference TRBV30 and TRBJ1-2 gives the full variable domain: SQTIHQWPATLVQPVGSPLSLECTVEGTSNPNLYWYRQAAGRGLQLLFYSVGIGQISSEVPQNLSASRPQDRQFILSSKKLLLSDSGFYLCAWSPRRSSGNPNYGYTFGSGTRLTVV.

This clone has a handful of counts. The rearrangement joins TRBV7-2 to TRBJ2-4, with D possibly being TRBD1 (6 bases). The CDR3 is 17 residues long. Germline loops: CDR1 SGHTA, CDR2 FQGNSA. V was cut by 2 bases and J by 0 bases, with 14 bases left in between. CDR3 residues: CASSLSWGPLAKNIQYF. The CDR3, as DNA: TGTGCCAGCAGCTTATCGTGGGGGCCCTTAGCCAAAAACATTCAGTACTTC.

This clone occurred a few times. The J gene is TRBJ2-1, the V gene TRBV7-2; the D gene could be TRBD1 or TRBD2 (5 bases each). The CDR3 contains 14 residues. Germline loops: CDR1 SGHTA, CDR2 FQGNSA. V lost 5 bases to trimming and J lost 4 bases, with 12 bases between them. This CDR3 reads CASSTPGRYNEQFF. For the CDR3, the DNA is TGTGCCAGCAGCACACCGGGACGGTACAATGAGCAGTTCTTC.

The chain couples TRBV7-2 to TRBJ2-2; 7 nucleotides agree with TRBD1. There are 17 residues in the CDR3. Germline lookup yields CDR1 SGHTA and CDR2 FQGNSA. V trimming: 5 bases; J trimming: 2 bases; junction bases outside the gene matches: 11. The CDR3 region is CASSGPRGQSNTGELFF. The CDR3 bases are TGTGCCAGCAGCGGACCCAGGGGACAGAGTAACACCGGGGAGCTGTTTTTT.

The chain is built from TRBV2 and TRBJ2-1; D is unresolved. V lost 3 bases, J lost 3 bases, and 15 bases lay in between. This CDR3 comprises 16 residues. Germline V lookup: CDR1 SNHLY, CDR2 FYNNEI. CDR3 residues: CASSEARSAGYNEQFF. Here the CDR3 DNA reads TGTGCCAGCAGTGAGGCCCGGAGCGCCGGCTACAATGAGCAGTTCTTC.

This clone turned up a few times. The chain uses TRBV5-1 and TRBJ2-7; 9 bases map to TRBD1. CDR3 length: 15 residues. CDR1 and CDR2 from the germline V gene are SGHRS and YFSETQ. V lost 4 bases, J lost 5 bases, and 10 bases stayed unmatched. In DNA form, the CDR3 reads TGCGCCAGCAGCCAGTCCCTGGGACAGGGCCACGAGCAGTACTTC. It translates to CASSQSLGQGHEQYF.

This clone was picked up a small number of times. The chain combines TRBV10-3 with TRBJ2-1; D is uncertain. With 3 bases removed from V and 2 bases from J, the gap between germline ends came to 11 bases. There are 15 residues in the CDR3. CDR1 is ENHRY and CDR2 is SYGVKD in the germline V gene. The CDR3 sequence: CAISELAAAYNEQFF. CDR3 nucleotide sequence: TGTGCCATCAGTGAATTAGCCGCGGCCTACAATGAGCAGTTCTTC.

This clone has a handful of counts. In DNA, the CDR3 is TGTGCCTGGAGTCGAAGCACAGATACGCAGTATTTT. Amino acids: CAWSRSTDTQYF. The chain links TRBV30 to TRBJ2-3, with D unresolved. Trimming left V 2 bases short and J 0 bases short, with 3 bases between. Germline CDR1 and CDR2: GTSNPN and SVGIG (reference sequence). The CDR3 runs 12 residues.

The V gene is TRBV6-5, the J gene TRBJ2-7; D possibly matches TRBD1 or TRBD2 (5 bases each). Trimming took 5 bases from V and 0 from J, leaving 11 bases between them. Germline CDR1 reads MNHEY; CDR2 reads SVGAGI. This CDR3 spans 14 amino acids. CDR3 nucleotide sequence: TGTGCCAGCAGTCCCCGGGGCAGCTCCTACGAGCAGTACTTC. It codes for CASSPRGSSYEQYF.

As concerns this clone: The sample has other DNA sequences that encode this CDR3 too. This chain links TRBV9 with TRBJ2-1; perhaps TRBD2 as D (6 bases). The germline V and J ends were trimmed by 2 bases and 2 bases, with 14 bases remaining between them. The CDR3 runs 16 residues. From germline, CDR1 is SGDLS and CDR2 YYNGEE. The CDR3 DNA reads as TGTGCCAGCAGCGTCGGAGGGACGGGAGCCTACAATGAGCAGTTCTTC. It yields the protein CASSVGGTGAYNEQFF.

In the case of this clone: The sample carries other DNA sequences with the same CDR3. The gene calls are TRBV5-1 and TRBJ2-5; the D is unclear. V shed 2 bases and J shed 2 bases, with 7 bases lying between them. CDR1 SGHRS and CDR2 YFSETQ come from the germline V gene. The CDR3 length is 13 residues. The CDR3 DNA reads as TGCGCCAGCAGCTTTGCGGAACAAGAGACCCAGTACTTC. Protein product: CASSFAEQETQYF. The full variable domain, rest sourced from reference TRBV5-1 and TRBJ2-5, is KAGVTQTPRYLIKTRGQQVTLSCSPISGHRSVSWYQQTPGQGLQFLFEYFSETQRNKGNFPGRFSGRQFSNSRSEMNVSTLELGDSALYLCASSFAEQETQYFGPGTRLLVL.

This clone was counted a few times. The chain combines TRBV14 with TRBJ2-3; D gene uncertain. This CDR3 contains 15 residues. The V end lost 4 bases, the J end lost 0 bases, and 11 bases lay between the germline ends. In germline, CDR1 is SGHDN, CDR2 FVKESK. The CDR3 region is CASSRNKPSTDTQYF. The DNA for the CDR3 is TGTGCCAGCAGCCGAAACAAGCCTAGCACAGATACGCAGTATTTT.

In this sample, this clone turned up a few times. This chain joins TRBV25-1 and TRBJ1-2; D unresolved. The V and J ends lost 4 bases and 7 bases respectively, with 7 bases between them. The CDR3 has 11 residues. CDR1 MGHDK and CDR2 SYGVNS come from the germline V gene. The CDR3 region is CASSGFSGYTF. The CDR3 nucleotides are TGTGCCAGCAGTGGGTTCAGTGGCTACACCTTC.